This record looks at one T cell receptor beta chain sequence and its context. The V end lost 8 bases, the J end lost 8 bases, and 22 bases lay between the germline ends. There are 15 residues in the CDR3. Germline lookup yields CDR1 MNHNY and CDR2 SVGAGI (reference sequence). Profiled with immunoSEQ multiplex PCR; TCRdb holds only in-frame clones, not every one. The table records about 30,000 clones, just over 90% of them present only once. This sample is part of a study of T cell changes during pregnancy in multiple sclerosis. The sequencing used CD4+ T cells from peripheral blood mononuclear cells, collected after pregnancy. The sequence was collected from a female donor with multiple sclerosis, enrolled in a pregnancy study. This chain joins TRBV6-6 and TRBJ2-1, with D perhaps matching TRBD2 (6 bases). CDR3 in amino acids: CASHGPFETGDEQFF. DNA of the CDR3: TGTGCCAGCCATGGGCCTTTTGAGACGGGGGATGAGCAGTTCTTC.